Included here is one T cell receptor (beta chain) sequence, with context. Antigen specificity is unknown. Assay: immunoSEQ multiplex PCR; the TCRdb copy retains only in-frame clones and omits some. The sample holds tens of thousands of clones, approximately 90% seen once. This record belongs to a study of T cell responses to AZD1222 COVID-19 vaccine. The CDR3 has 16 residues. The junction had 7 bases not matched to a gene; V was cut back by 1 base and J by 4 bases. Germline CDR1 LGHDT, CDR2 YNNKEL (reference sequence). Findings and limits, study-wide: Sampled repertoires all dated from after the peak T cell response.

Here the sequenced sample was peripheral blood, taken on day 0 of AZD1222 vaccination. The sequence was obtained from an adult in good health. The chain has TRBV3-1 (or the pseudogene TRBV3-2) and TRBJ2-7; 10 nucleotides line up with TRBD2. The CDR3 DNA is TGTGCCAGCAGCCAAGTGTGGGCTAGCGGGGGATACGAGCAGTACTTC. It yields the protein CASSQVWASGGYEQYF.